This T cell receptor (beta chain) was observed in a study of blood T cell repertoires in COVID-19. At the level of the study: The origin of the acute and convalescent COVID-19 samples was the United States, Italy and Spain. PBMCs, B-cell-depleted T cells, or T cells provided the cDNA or gDNA that made up the material.

Authors' data handling: Cell counts per sample came from amplifying reference gene primers. The method was immunoSEQ multiplex PCR; TCRdb's version includes in-frame clones alone and lacks a portion of them. The DNA gave D and trimming, while V, J and clone size come from that table. The data show roughly 160,000 clones, approximately 86% seen once. The V gene's germline CDR1 is KGHDR and CDR2 SFDVKD. The trim removed 4 bases at V and 2 bases at J, leaving 2 bases unmatched. CDR3 size: 14 residues. The J gene is TRBJ2-3, the V gene TRBV24-1; 7 bases align to TRBD1. The sample consisted of peripheral blood. This receptor was identified in a woman aged 55-69 years who had recovered from COVID-19. CDR3 sequence: CATSDDRATDTQYF. For the CDR3, the DNA is TGTGCCACCAGTGACGACAGGGCCACAGATACGCAGTATTTT.